Shown below are 11 T cell receptor beta chains from a single sample sequenced in a study of shared clonotypes between healthy human individuals. Using immunoSEQ multiplex PCR, the repertoire was profiled, and TCRdb retains in-frame clones only, with some absent. The sample lists some 1 million clones, 75% occurring once. Sequencing used memory CD4+ T cells sorted from blood. Subset meaning: CD45RA-negative fraction. The source of these receptors is a man younger than 35 in good health.

This clone was observed a few times. The J gene is TRBJ1-5, the V gene TRBV10-1, with no clear D. V lost 5 bases and J 2 bases, leaving 7 bases between the germline ends. The germline V gene encodes CDR1 WNHNN and CDR2 SYGVQD (reference sequence). The CDR3 is made up of 13 amino acids. CDR3 nucleotides: TGCGCCAGCAGTAATTTTCGCAATCAGCCCCAGCATTTT. As protein: CASSNFRNQPQHF.

This clone has just a few counts. The V and J genes are TRBV7-9 and TRBJ1-1; no definite D call. This CDR3 is built from 14 residues. Trimming stripped 5 bases from V and 1 base from J, with 11 bases between. Germline V gene sequence: CDR1 SEHNR, CDR2 FQNEAQ (reference sequence). CDR3 coding DNA: TGTGCCAGCAGCAAAGGGCTCTCGAACACTGAAGCTTTCTTT. This translates into CASSKGLSNTEAFF.

This chain links TRBV27 with TRBJ1-3; 7 bases are shared with TRBD1. Germline V CDR1 and CDR2: MNHEY, SMNVEV (reference sequence). The CDR3 is 14 amino acids. J gave up 4 bases and V 5 bases, and 5 bases lay outside the gene matches. CDR3 in DNA: TGTGCCAGCAGTCCCTGGACAGGAGGAAACACCATATATTTT. Its protein is CASSPWTGGNTIYF.

The chain recombines TRBV28 with TRBJ1-2; tentative D call: TRBD1 (6 bases). The CDR3 is made up of 15 amino acids. V was pared by 4 bases and J by 4 bases, with 16 bases between. The germline CDR1 and CDR2 sequences are MDHEN and SYDVKM. CDR3 region: CASSSRRGASYGYTF. DNA for the CDR3: TGTGCCAGCAGTTCCCGCAGGGGAGCGAGCTATGGCTACACCTTC.

This clone was observed a single time. The rearrangement links TRBV5-6 to TRBJ1-1; D not certain. CDR1 is SGHDT, CDR2 YYEEEE, per germline. Deletions cut 1 base from V and 3 bases from J, with 4 bases between. This CDR3 region has 12 residues. CDR3 nucleotides: TGTGCCAGCAGCTTGTGGGACACTGAAGCTTTCTTT. Encoded protein: CASSLWDTEAFF. Full variable domain (rest looked up from reference TRBV5-6 and TRBJ1-1): DAGVTQSPTHLIKTRGQQVTLRCSPKSGHDTVSWYQQALGQGPQFIFQYYEEEERQRGNFPDRFSGHQFPNYSSELNVNALLLGDSALYLCASSLWDTEAFFGQGTRLTVV.

This clone showed up just a few times. V and J are TRBV10-2 and TRBJ1-4; TRBD1 agrees at 10 bases. The germline CDR1 and CDR2 sequences are WSHSY and SAAADI. The CDR3 contains 15 residues. The V and J ends lost 1 base and 8 bases, in that order; junction bases with no gene match: 4. The CDR3 DNA sequence: TGCGCCAGCAGTGAGTTCGGGACAGGGGCGGAAAAACTGTTTTTT. Protein sequence: CASSEFGTGAEKLFF.

This clone was found a few times. The chain employs TRBV28 and TRBJ1-5; D remains ambiguous. Trimming stripped 1 base from V and 6 bases from J, with 10 bases between. Germline CDR1 and CDR2: MDHEN and SYDVKM. This CDR3 has 14 amino acids. This CDR3 is CASSLSGRGQPQHF. CDR3 bases: TGTGCCAGCAGTTTATCGGGTCGAGGTCAGCCCCAGCATTTT.

The chain is built from TRBV5-1 and TRBJ2-7; D is uncertain. CDR1 SGHRS and CDR2 YFSETQ come from the germline V gene. With 2 bases removed from V and 0 bases from J, the gap between germline ends came to 9 bases. The CDR3 is 14 residues long. CDR3 region: CASSFDGGSYEQYF. The CDR3 DNA is TGCGCCAGCAGCTTCGACGGCGGCTCCTACGAGCAGTACTTC.

The chain recombines TRBV30 with TRBJ2-7, with D tentatively TRBD1 or TRBD2 (6 bases each). Trimming cost V 3 bases and J 4 bases, with 16 bases left between them. Per the germline V gene, CDR1 is GTSNPN and CDR2 is SVGIG (reference sequence). The CDR3 runs to 14 residues. CDR3 region: CAWSQGRGRYEQYF. DNA for the CDR3: TGTGCCTGGAGCCAGGGGCGGGGAAGGTACGAGCAGTACTTC.

The chain recombines TRBV10-3 with TRBJ2-5; 7 bases line up with TRBD2. V lost 10 bases and J lost 5; bases outside the gene matches: 7. From germline, CDR1 is ENHRY and CDR2 SYGVKD. The CDR3 contains 12 residues. DNA of the CDR3: TGTGCCAGCCGGGAGGCTGGGGAGACCCAGTACTTC. This codes for CASREAGETQYF.

The chain carries TRBV9 and TRBJ2-5; D unresolved. CDR1 is SGDLS, CDR2 YYNGEE, per germline. Trimming removed 0 bases at V and 4 bases at J, with 7 bases between. This CDR3 has 13 amino acids. The CDR3 loop is CASSVESGETQYF. The CDR3 nucleotides read TGTGCCAGCAGCGTAGAGTCAGGAGAGACCCAGTACTTC.